A single sample is the source of the 30 T cell receptor beta chains below, sequenced in a study of blood T cells in healthy people across ages. The use of a sample-barcoded 5' primer and a J-beta primer mix characterized a second PCR of roughly 7 to 11 cycles. TCRdb recomputed calls from the 5' RACE reads with MiXCR, one row per CDR3 protein. The table lists 800,000 to 1,300,000 distinct CDR3 sequences, about 25% of them singletons. These data are also associated with another study on T cells of mothers and their children.

The sample comprised blood. Receptor source: a girl aged 2 to 9 in good health.

There are a few counts of this clonotype. This chain links TRBV9 with TRBJ2-3; D tentatively reads TRBD1 or TRBD2 (7 bases each). The V gene's germline CDR1 is SGDLS and CDR2 YYNGEE. CDR3 size: 17 residues. V was trimmed by 0 bases and J by 2 bases, leaving 16 bases between them. For the CDR3, the DNA is TGTGCCAGCAGCGTAGAGGGGGGGACAGATTACACAGATACGCAGTATTTT. Its protein is CASSVEGGTDYTDTQYF.

The CDR3 protein is CSVENPGAETQYF. As DNA, the CDR3 is TGCAGCGTTGAAAATCCAGGCGCAGAGACCCAGTACTTC. The rearrangement links TRBV29-1 to TRBJ2-5; no firm D call. This CDR3 spans 13 amino acids. Trimming took 2 bases from V and 4 from J, leaving 11 bases between them. CDR1 and CDR2 (germline): SQVTM, ANQGSEA.

The chain recombines TRBV9 with TRBJ2-5, with TRBD2 matching 10 bases. This CDR3 comprises 16 residues. Trimming at V came to 3 bases and at J to 5 bases, leaving 10 bases not matched to a gene. The germline CDR1 and CDR2 sequences are SGDLS and YYNGEE. The CDR3 DNA reads TGTGCCAGCAGCGAAACTCTAGCGGGAGTGGGGGAGACCCAGTACTTC. This gives the protein CASSETLAGVGETQYF.

This clonotype was recorded many times. The rearrangement joins TRBV7-2 to TRBJ2-5, with D unclear. This CDR3 is built from 13 residues. The germline V gene encodes CDR1 SGHTA and CDR2 FQGNSA. V dropped 3 bases and J dropped 3 bases, with 8 bases sitting between them. CDR3 amino acids: CASSLSSKETQYF. CDR3 coding DNA: TGTGCCAGCAGCTTGAGTTCCAAAGAGACCCAGTACTTC.

The chain couples TRBV14 to TRBJ2-5, with unresolved D. The CDR3 totals 11 residues. V gave up 4 bases and J gave up 10 bases, with 10 bases separating them. CDR1 and CDR2 (germline): SGHDN, FVKESK. The CDR3 reads CASSLLRIQYF. DNA of the CDR3: TGTGCCAGCAGCCTCCTACGGATCCAGTACTTC.

This clonotype was recorded a few times. The chain is built from TRBV4-3 and TRBJ1-3; D remains unclear. Germline V gene lookup returns CDR1 LGHNA and CDR2 YSLEER. CDR3 length equals 14 residues. V was trimmed by 1 base and J by 2 bases, leaving 6 bases between them. In DNA form, the CDR3 reads TGCGCCAGCAGCCAAGTTCTGACTGGAAACACCATATATTTT. Residues: CASSQVLTGNTIYF.

The rearrangement links TRBV12-3 or TRBV12-4 to TRBJ2-3; TRBD2 aligns across 7 bases. The length of the CDR3 is 15 residues. Trimming at V came to 3 bases and at J to 0 bases, leaving 3 bases not matched to a gene. The CDR3 coding sequence is TGTGCCAGCAGTTTCCGTAGCGGGAGCACAGATACGCAGTATTTT. This translates into CASSFRSGSTDTQYF.

To note about this clonotype: At one end, the junction sequence differs from germline, possibly due to a read error. The chain recombines TRBV5-1 with TRBJ2-5; possibly TRBD1 for D (6 bases). This CDR3 contains 11 residues. Germline CDR1 reads SGHRS; CDR2 reads YFSETQ. In nucleotides, the CDR3 is TGCGCCAGCAGTTGGGGACACGAGCAGTACTTT. As protein: CASSWGHEQYF.

This clonotype has just a few counts. The rearrangement joins TRBV2 to TRBJ1-2; D gene uncertain. This CDR3 has 14 amino acids. Looked up from germline, CDR1 is SNHLY and CDR2 is FYNNEI. V lost 5 bases, J lost 0 bases, and 10 bases lay in between. CDR3 nucleotide sequence: TGTGCCAGCAGTCAGGTTCTATCTAACTATGGCTACACCTTC. Residues: CASSQVLSNYGYTF.

A few counts support this clonotype. The V gene is TRBV12-3 or TRBV12-4, the J gene TRBJ2-3, with D possibly TRBD1 on 5 matching bases. The CDR3 runs 13 residues. Trimming cost V 7 bases and J 4 bases, with 12 bases left between them. CDR3 bases: TGTGCCAGCACCCTTGCAGGGCCAGATACGCAGTATTTT. Translation: CASTLAGPDTQYF.

V usage is TRBV11-2 and J usage is TRBJ2-7, with a tentative D call TRBD1 (6 bases). From germline, CDR1 is SGHAT and CDR2 FQNNGV. This CDR3 spans 14 amino acids. Trimming left V 5 bases short and J 2 bases short, with 13 bases between. CDR3 sequence reads: CASSKDSPTYEQYF. The CDR3 bases are TGTGCCAGCAGCAAGGACAGCCCAACCTACGAGCAGTACTTC.

The chain carries TRBV7-9 and TRBJ1-2; D remains ambiguous. The V gene's germline CDR1 is SEHNR and CDR2 FQNEAQ (reference sequence). The CDR3 has 16 amino acids. Deletions cut 5 bases from V and 2 bases from J, with 18 bases between. CDR3 sequence: CASSSQTRPTNYGYTF. CDR3 nucleotides: TGTGCCAGCAGCAGCCAGACACGACCTACGAACTATGGCTACACCTTC.

The chain has TRBV4-1 and TRBJ1-1; 9 bases agree with TRBD1. Trimming took 3 bases from V and 4 from J; bases not matched to a gene: 6. Germline loops: CDR1 MGHRA, CDR2 YSYEKL. The CDR3 loop spans 15 amino acids. CDR3 in DNA: TGCGCCAGCAGCCAGTTGGGACAGGGAATCACTGAAGCTTTCTTT. Residues: CASSQLGQGITEAFF.

V gene TRBV25-1 combines with J gene TRBJ2-1; D uncertain. The end of the DNA is better explained by TRBJ2-5, so the J call may be wrong. The CDR3 has 15 residues. Germline V gives CDR1 MGHDK, CDR2 SYGVNS. CDR3 sequence reads: CASSESSFSAWAQYF. CDR3 nucleotide sequence: TGTGCCAGCAGTGAATCCTCATTTTCGGCTTGGGCCCAGTACTTC.

There are many counts of this clonotype. J is TRBJ2-2 and V is TRBV4-1; no reliable D call. The CDR3 runs to 12 residues. The V end lost 4 bases, the J end lost 5 bases, and 5 bases lay between the germline ends. The germline V gene encodes CDR1 MGHRA and CDR2 YSYEKL. CDR3 sequence reads: CASSRPTGELFF. The DNA for the CDR3 is TGCGCCAGCAGCCGGCCAACCGGGGAGCTGTTTTTT.

This clonotype was detected a few times. The chain combines TRBV12-3 or TRBV12-4 with TRBJ2-5; D tentatively fits TRBD1 or TRBD2 (5 bases each). The ends were cut back, 6 bases at V and 4 bases at J, with 12 bases in the middle. This CDR3 region has 13 residues. The CDR3 DNA is TGTGCCAGCAGACCCCCGAGGGGAGAGACCCAGTACTTC. Its protein product is CASRPPRGETQYF.

This clonotype was counted between two and nine times. The rearrangement joins TRBV6-5 to TRBJ2-7, with 9 bases lining up with TRBD2. This CDR3 has 15 amino acids. Germline V lookup: CDR1 MNHEY, CDR2 SVGAGI. The trim removed 6 bases at V and 5 bases at J, leaving 11 bases unmatched. The CDR3: CASRPGAGGHHEQYF. The CDR3 region has the DNA TGTGCCAGCAGACCAGGGGCGGGGGGGCACCACGAGCAGTACTTC.

The table lists this clonotype with a few counts. The chain has TRBV18 and TRBJ2-1; D unresolved. The CDR3 runs to 14 residues. Per germline, CDR1 KGHSH and CDR2 LQKENI. Trimming left V 2 bases short and J 3 bases short, with 8 bases between. The CDR3 is CASSPSSIYNEQFF. DNA for the CDR3: TGTGCCAGCTCACCAAGTAGTATCTACAATGAGCAGTTCTTC.

The chain has TRBV12-3 or TRBV12-4 and TRBJ1-1, with 10 bases fitting TRBD1. With 5 bases clipped from V and 10 bases from J, the junction kept 7 bases outside the gene matches. The CDR3 is 13 residues long. The CDR3 DNA is TGTGCCAGCAGTCAGATGACAGGGGGCACAGCTTTCTTT. Translated, it gives CASSQMTGGTAFF.

This clonotype was observed a few times. The CDR3 is CASCDTAKNIQYF. DNA for the CDR3: TGTGCCAGCTGTGATACAGCCAAAAACATTCAGTACTTC. The V gene is TRBV6-2 or TRBV6-3, the J gene TRBJ2-4; D gene ambiguous. Trimming cost V 8 bases and J 0 bases, with 8 bases left between them. The CDR3 contains 13 residues. Germline V gene data show CDR1 as MNHEY and CDR2 as SVGEGT.

The chain couples TRBV7-8 to TRBJ2-1; D might be TRBD2 (5 bases). Trimming took 2 bases from V and 3 from J, leaving 8 bases between them. Per the germline V gene, CDR1 is SGHVS and CDR2 is FQNEAQ. The CDR3 consists of 14 residues. The CDR3 region is CASSLLGVYNEQFF. In DNA form, the CDR3 reads TGTGCCAGCAGCTTACTCGGGGTCTACAATGAGCAGTTCTTC.

The CDR3 bases are TGTGCCAGCAGCCCGAGGGGTGGGAAGGTCTCACCCCTCCACTTT. It codes for CASSPRGGKVSPLHF. The rearrangement uses TRBV9 and TRBJ1-6; possibly TRBD1 for D (5 bases). Trimming stripped 4 bases from V and 10 bases from J, with 18 bases between. Germline V lookup: CDR1 SGDLS, CDR2 YYNGEE. The CDR3 totals 15 residues.

This clonotype has more than one count but fewer than ten. The gene calls are TRBV7-6 and TRBJ2-3; 14 nucleotides align to TRBD2. With V trimmed by 6 bases and J by 4 bases, 12 bases remained unmatched. The length of the CDR3 is 18 residues. Germline V gene data show CDR1 as SGHVS and CDR2 as FNYEAQ. The CDR3 is CASSFGTSGRGLPDTQYF. The CDR3 bases are TGTGCCAGCAGTTTTGGGACTAGCGGGAGAGGTCTGCCAGATACGCAGTATTTT.

The V and J genes are TRBV11-3 and TRBJ1-4; 8 positions match TRBD1. V shed 3 bases, J shed 6 bases, and the junction held 6 bases outside the gene matches. The CDR3 covers 15 residues. Germline V CDR1 and CDR2: SGHNT, YENEEA. CDR3 in amino acids: CASSFQGANYEKLFF. The CDR3 DNA sequence: TGTGCCAGCAGCTTTCAGGGGGCGAATTATGAAAAACTGTTTTTT.

The V gene is TRBV5-1, the J gene TRBJ2-3; TRBD2 matches 7 bases. The CDR3 extends over 16 amino acids. Trimming took 1 base from V and 0 from J; bases not matched to a gene: 5. The germline gives CDR1 SGHRS, CDR2 YFSETQ. Here the CDR3 reads CASSLTAGVSTDTQYF. CDR3 sequence (DNA): TGCGCCAGCAGCTTGACGGCGGGAGTCAGCACAGATACGCAGTATTTT.

Here the CDR3 DNA reads TGTGCCAGCACCCAGGGCAGGTGGCTACCCTACGAGCAGTACTTC. This encodes CASTQGRWLPYEQYF. The rearrangement joins TRBV6-2 or TRBV6-3 to TRBJ2-1, with D possibly TRBD1 on 5 matching bases. With the DNA end fitting TRBJ2-7 better, the J assignment may be wrong. Germline CDR1 and CDR2: MNHEY and SVGEGT. This CDR3 contains 15 residues.

CDR3 sequence: CASSVPGQGYPYEQYF. The CDR3 coding sequence is TGTGCCAGCAGTGTCCCGGGACAGGGATACCCCTACGAGCAGTACTTC. This chain connects TRBV2 to TRBJ2-7; the match to TRBD1 covers 9 bases. The V gene's germline CDR1 is SNHLY and CDR2 FYNNEI. The CDR3 covers 16 residues. J lost 2 bases, V lost 4 bases, and 9 bases had no gene match.

This clonotype has just a few counts. The chain joins TRBV14 to TRBJ2-7; TRBD1 is a possible D gene (6 bases). The end of the DNA is better explained by TRBJ2-1, so the J call may be wrong. Germline CDR1 is SGHDN and CDR2 is FVKESK. CDR3 size: 12 residues. The CDR3 reads CASSPRDRKQFF. The CDR3 DNA sequence: TGTGCCAGCAGCCCGAGAGACAGGAAGCAGTTCTTC.

This clonotype was seen once. The chain links TRBV29-1 to TRBJ1-2, with unresolved D. From germline, CDR1 is SQVTM and CDR2 ANQGSEA. The V gene lost 0 bases and the J gene lost 6 bases, with 8 bases spanning the gap. The CDR3 length is 12 residues. CDR3 region: CSVEEAENGYTF. In DNA form, the CDR3 reads TGCAGCGTTGAAGAGGCCGAGAATGGCTACACCTTC. The entire variable domain, with the rest obtained from reference TRBV29-1 and TRBJ1-2, is as follows: SAVISQKPSRDICQRGTSLTIQCQVDSQVTMMFWYRQQPGQSLTLIATANQGSEATYESGFVIDKFPISRPNLTFSTLTVSNMSPEDSSIYLCSVEEAENGYTFGSGTRLTVV.

The chain uses TRBV28 and TRBJ1-3; TRBD1 agrees at 9 bases. CDR3 length: 15 residues. With V trimmed by 6 bases and J by 1 base, 4 bases remained unmatched. CDR1 MDHEN and CDR2 SYDVKM come from the germline V gene. The CDR3 DNA reads TGTGCCAGCAGGACAGGGGGGTCATCTGGAAACACCATATATTTT. This gives the protein CASRTGGSSGNTIYF. Full variable domain (rest looked up from reference TRBV28 and TRBJ1-3): DVKVTQSSRYLVKRTGEKVFLECVQDMDHENMFWYRQDPGLGLRLIYFSYDVKMKEKGDIPEGYSVSREKKERFSLILESASTNQTSMYLCASRTGGSSGNTIYFGEGSWLTVV.